Listed here are 16 T cell receptor beta chains from one sample, sequenced in a study of monozygotic twins with inflammatory bowel disease. TCRdb re-called the 5' RACE reads and gives one entry per CDR3 protein, without DNA. This sample's clone table lists about 330,000 distinct CDR3 sequences. Sequencing used blood. Receptors originate from a human donor with ulcerative colitis or Crohn's disease, or a healthy co-twin of an affected twin (not recorded which).

CDR3 protein: CSNRDSITDTQYF. V is TRBV20-1 and J is TRBJ2-3; absent DNA, TCRdb's TRBD1 call cannot be checked. This CDR3 has 13 amino acids. CDR1 and CDR2 from the germline V gene are DFQATT and SNEGSKA (reference sequence).

V and J are TRBV9 and TRBJ1-4; TCRdb designates TRBD1, a call that cannot be tested without DNA. CDR3 size: 14 residues. Germline V gives CDR1 SGDLS, CDR2 YYNGEE. Here the CDR3 reads CASSGQSTNEKLFF.

The chain joins TRBV7-3 to TRBJ2-4. From germline, CDR1 is SGHTA and CDR2 FQGTGA. The CDR3 spans 15 residues. The CDR3 sequence: CASSRMRLAKNIQYF.

This rearrangement joins TRBV25-1 to TRBJ1-2; TCRdb's D call, TRBD1, is unchecked because there is no DNA. This CDR3 has 13 residues. The germline V gene encodes CDR1 MGHDK and CDR2 SYGVNS. The CDR3 here is CASSERGFGGYTF.

V and J are TRBV28 and TRBJ2-5. Germline V lookup: CDR1 MDHEN, CDR2 SYDVKM. This CDR3 has 11 residues. The chain's CDR3 is CASTKRETQYF. Full variable domain (remainder filled in from reference TRBV28 and TRBJ2-5): DVKVTQSSRYLVKRTGEKVFLECVQDMDHENMFWYRQDPGLGLRLIYFSYDVKMKEKGDIPEGYSVSREKKERFSLILESASTNQTSMYLCASTKRETQYFGPGTRLLVL.

This chain uses TRBV10-1 with TRBJ2-5; absent DNA, TCRdb's TRBD2 call cannot be checked. Germline values: CDR1 WNHNN, CDR2 SYGVQD (reference sequence). This CDR3 comprises 14 residues. CDR3 amino acids: CASSETSGGKTQYF.

The chain combines TRBV7-9 with TRBJ2-1; checking the TCRdb D call of TRBD2 is not possible without DNA. The germline V gene has CDR1 SEHNR and CDR2 FQNEAQ (reference sequence). This CDR3 contains 15 residues. The CDR3 sequence is CASSPGTLSYNEQFF.

This chain connects TRBV15 to TRBJ2-7; without DNA, the TCRdb call of TRBD1 cannot be checked. Germline V gene lookup returns CDR1 LNHNV and CDR2 YYDKDF (reference sequence). The CDR3 runs 13 residues. CDR3: CATSRFRGHEQYF.

The chain couples TRBV5-1 to TRBJ2-7; lacking DNA, the TRBD1 call made by TCRdb goes unchecked. The CDR3 contains 15 residues. Germline lookup yields CDR1 SGHRS and CDR2 YFSETQ. The CDR3 region is CASSLAGTGGGEQYF.

This rearrangement joins TRBV7-2 to TRBJ2-3. The CDR3 is made up of 12 amino acids. CDR1 is SGHTA, CDR2 FQGNSA, per germline. The CDR3 loop reads CASSLGVDTQYF.

The gene calls are TRBV7-2 and TRBJ2-7. The CDR3 length is 14 residues. Per germline, CDR1 SGHTA and CDR2 FQGNSA. CDR3 region: CASSFQPGTYEQYF.

The gene calls are TRBV15 and TRBJ2-1; TCRdb names TRBD1, which stays unverified in the absence of DNA. CDR3 length: 15 residues. Germline CDR1 reads LNHNV; CDR2 reads YYDKDF (reference sequence). CDR3 sequence: CATSRDLWGGDEQFF.

V is TRBV4-2 and J is TRBJ2-1; TCRdb's assignment of TRBD2 cannot be checked, as there is no DNA. The CDR3 has 15 residues. Germline CDR1 is LGHNA and CDR2 is YNFKEQ. CDR3 amino acids: CASSQEEGLANEQFF.

This chain links TRBV29-1 with TRBJ2-1; the D call of TRBD1 rests on TCRdb alone, since no DNA is present to check it. The CDR3 sequence is 14 residues long. CDR1 is SQVTM, CDR2 ANQGSEA, per germline. The CDR3 sequence: CSTRDRSSYNEQFF.

The chain employs TRBV7-2 and TRBJ2-5; TCRdb's D call, TRBD2, is unchecked because there is no DNA. The CDR3 extends over 16 amino acids. Germline V CDR1 and CDR2: SGHTA, FQGNSA. The CDR3 is CASSSKAGGSQETQYF.

This chain joins TRBV18 and TRBJ2-7. This CDR3 region has 13 residues. CDR1 and CDR2 from the germline V gene are KGHSH and LQKENI. CDR3: CASSPEQFYEQYF. The complete variable domain, with remaining parts taken from reference TRBV18 and TRBJ2-7, reads NAGVMQNPRHLVRRRGQEARLRCSPMKGHSHVYWYRQLPEEGLKFMVYLQKENIIDESGMPKERFSAEFPKEGPSILRIQQVVRGDSAAYFCASSPEQFYEQYFGPGTRLTVT.